Here is one T cell receptor (beta chain) with its context. Ten or more counts support this clonotype. It lacks a known antigen. No quality values exist for individual bases; no much larger clone is one base distant. The method was RT-PCR. TCRdb lists the instrument as Illumina HiSeq 2500. TCRdb applied fastp at Q25 and MiXCR to the public reads, then kept only in-frame beta chains. Rows matching on CDR3 protein sequence are summarized as one entry with the most common DNA and genes. This sample has approximately 160,000 distinct CDR3 sequences in its table, and approximately 11% of those were observed once. The ten top clones hold around 33% of the sample. Reading the germline V gene gives CDR1 SGHRS and CDR2 YFSETQ. V gives up 6 bases and J gives up 0 bases, and the segment between their germline ends measures 10 bases. The CDR3 starts with the cysteine, ends with the phenylalanine, and has 13 residues. Just CDR3 DNA is preserved here, 39 bases in frame from base 1.

The sample belongs to a study of response to subunit inactivated influenza vaccine (dated by TCRdb to 2016 to 2019). Regarding the study in general: To follow how T cells responded to a trivalent subunit inactivated influenza vaccine, the researchers relied on deep quantitative profiling of the T cell receptor repertoire. On the study overall, not on this receptor specifically: The authors proposed that each seasonal influenza vaccination may bring in only a limited number of new T cells.

Sequences were derived from CD8+ T cells sorted from PBMCs, sampled less than 30 months after vaccination. The sequence is built from TRBV5-1 and TRBJ2-7; the D gene is not confidently resolved. The origin of this receptor is a man aged 45 to 70 who received an inactivated influenza vaccine. Donor details come from another sample of the same person, matched by shared clones. The CDR3 loop reads CASMSLGSYEQYF. The bases are TGCGCCAGCATGTCTTTGGGCTCCTACGAGCAGTACTTC.